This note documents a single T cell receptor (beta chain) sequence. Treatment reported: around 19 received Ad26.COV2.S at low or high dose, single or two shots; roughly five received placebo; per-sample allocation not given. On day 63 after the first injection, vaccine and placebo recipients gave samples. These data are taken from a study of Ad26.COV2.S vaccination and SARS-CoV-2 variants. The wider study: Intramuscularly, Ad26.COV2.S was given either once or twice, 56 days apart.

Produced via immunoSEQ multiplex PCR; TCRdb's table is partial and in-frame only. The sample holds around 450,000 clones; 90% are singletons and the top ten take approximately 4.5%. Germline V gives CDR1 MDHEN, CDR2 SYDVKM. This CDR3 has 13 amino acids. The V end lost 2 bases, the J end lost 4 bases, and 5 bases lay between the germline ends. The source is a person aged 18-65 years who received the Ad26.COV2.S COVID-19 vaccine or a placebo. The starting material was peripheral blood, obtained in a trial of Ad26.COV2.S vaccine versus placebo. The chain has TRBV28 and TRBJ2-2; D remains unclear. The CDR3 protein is CASSLLGTGELFF. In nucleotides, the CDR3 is TGTGCCAGCAGTTTACTTGGCACCGGGGAGCTGTTTTTT.